This T cell receptor beta chain originates from a study of T-cell memory formation after mild COVID-19 (dated by TCRdb to the early 2020s). Context from the whole study: Most TCR sequence clusters were specific to one of the two donors. Longitudinal TCRalpha and TCRbeta repertoire sequencing tracked T-cell clones expanding and contracting after mild COVID-19 in a couple of donors. Two young, previously healthy adult volunteers made up the cohort, one male and one female.

This clonotype showed up just a few times. The antigen it recognizes is unknown. No much larger clone is present one base from it, and per-base qualities are unavailable. Ficoll-Paque density gradient centrifugation was the method used to isolate PBMCs. The instrument was an Illumina NovaSeq 6000. cDNA libraries for TCRalpha and TCRbeta were prepared by 5'RACE using constant-segment primers, with sample barcodes and unique molecular identifiers added. Trizol reagent was used to extract RNA from every sample. Libraries were amplified in two PCR steps, with a second sample barcode and Illumina TruSeq adapters added in the second step. Sequencing of libraries was performed on an Illumina NovaSeq with 2 x 150 bp paired-end reads. The paper's processing steps were these. Reads were demultiplexed and collapsed into UMI-guided consensus sequences with migec v1.2.7. Using mixcr v2.1.11, the UMI consensuses were aligned to TRA and TRB V and J templates and assembled into clonotypes. Clonotypes were classified as expanded or contracted when called significant by both edgeR and NoisET, with noise models trained on biological replicates. For edgeR calls, the cutoffs were a false discovery rate-adjusted p below 0.01 and a log2 fold-change threshold of 1. As an exploratory analysis of dynamics, PCA with hierarchical clustering was applied to max-normalized trajectories of the 1000 most abundant clonotypes. The CD4 or CD8 phenotype of responding clones was assigned using the separately sequenced CD4+ and CD8+ repertoires. Clones were called with MiXCR by TCRdb after fastp trimmed the public reads at Q25, and only in-frame beta chains were retained. Merged by CDR3 protein, the rows form single entries marked with the most common genes and DNA. These V and J calls rely on TCRdb rather than the paper's analysis. Present in this sample are 150,000 to 200,000 distinct CDR3 sequences, about 15% of which were seen just once. Around an eighth of the sample belongs to the ten largest clones.

General conclusions and limits of the study: Clones contracting from day 15 to 85 had balanced CD4/CD8 phenotypes, while a second wave expanding from day 15 to 37 was biased towards CD4+. Some responding clones were detected in pre-infection memory, suggesting pre-existing cross-reactive memory T cells joined the SARS-CoV-2 response. Contracting CD4+ clones turned up mainly in the CM and EM memory subsets, whereas EMRA was where CD8+ clones were enriched. SARS-CoV-2 specificity of the second-wave clones peaking on day 37 was not confirmed. The study included only two mild cases, and larger cohorts that include severe cases with pre-infection samples were judged to be necessary.

Input material: PBMCs or a T cell subset sorted from them (not recorded which). This clonotype was sampled from an adult woman who had mild COVID-19 (a few samples of this study predate the infection). The sample titles of this study are shuffled in the database, so cell type and time point are left out; the donor was told from shared clones.

In nucleotide form, the sequence is TGTGCCAGTACCGTCGCGGGTGGCTGGGACACTGAAGCTTTCTTT. Translation gives CASTVAGGWDTEAFF. The chain was built from TRBV19 and TRBJ1-1; the D gene is unclear. Deletion took 7 bases off V and 3 bases off J, with a span of 18 bases between the germline ends. CDR3 length: 15 amino acids, cysteine to phenylalanine. Solely the CDR3 DNA is kept, with 45 bases framed from the first base. For CDR1 and CDR2, the germline V gene (reference sequence) lists LNHDA and SQIVND.